This entry lists 21 T cell receptor beta chains sequenced from one sample in a study of blood T cell repertoires in COVID-19. Data came from immunoSEQ multiplex PCR; TCRdb stores just in-frame clones and leaves some out. In the table there are 150,000 or so clones, approximately 86% of which are singletons. Sequencing input: peripheral blood. The receptors were sampled from a man in his fifties or sixties with acute or convalescent COVID-19.

The genes are TRBV29-1 and TRBJ1-4; unclear D gene. The CDR3 loop spans 13 amino acids. Trimming stripped 4 bases from V and 3 bases from J, with 9 bases between. Looked up from germline, CDR1 is SQVTM and CDR2 is ANQGSEA. The CDR3 loop reads CSVGVQPNEKLFF. Here the CDR3 DNA reads TGCAGCGTTGGGGTACAGCCTAATGAAAAACTGTTTTTT.

The V call is TRBV24-1, the J call TRBJ2-1; perhaps TRBD1 as D (6 bases). The V gene's germline CDR1 is KGHDR and CDR2 SFDVKD. This CDR3 comprises 15 residues. V lost 3 bases to trimming and J lost 7 bases, with 15 bases between them. This CDR3 is CATSDKGAQGNEQFF. CDR3 bases: TGTGCCACCAGTGATAAGGGAGCCCAGGGGAATGAGCAGTTCTTC.

This clone showed up just once. V usage is TRBV28 and J usage is TRBJ2-7; 9 bases line up with TRBD1. CDR1 is MDHEN, CDR2 SYDVKM, per germline. V shed 5 bases, J shed 1 base, and the junction held 12 bases outside the gene matches. There are 17 residues in the CDR3. The CDR3 is CASSRGQGNVGSYEQYF. CDR3 DNA sequence: TGTGCCAGCAGTCGGGGACAGGGAAATGTAGGTTCCTACGAGCAGTACTTC.

The CDR3 coding sequence is TGCGCCAGCAGCTTGGGGCAGGGTGGTGATGAGCAGTTCTTC. Translating gives CASSLGQGGDEQFF. The J gene is TRBJ2-1, the V gene TRBV5-1, with a tentative D call TRBD1 (5 bases). The CDR3 runs 14 residues. V lost 0 bases to trimming and J lost 8 bases, with 12 bases between them. Germline V gene sequence: CDR1 SGHRS, CDR2 YFSETQ.

The chain is built from TRBV19 and TRBJ2-2, with 9 bases lining up with TRBD2. V trimming: 5 bases; J trimming: 7 bases; junction bases outside the gene matches: 8. CDR3 length: 15 amino acids. Germline-derived CDR1 and CDR2 are LNHDA and SQIVND (reference sequence). This CDR3 reads CASSLLAGAGGELFF. CDR3 nucleotides: TGTGCCAGTAGTTTGTTAGCGGGAGCCGGCGGGGAGCTGTTTTTT. The complete variable domain, with remaining parts taken from reference TRBV19 and TRBJ2-2, reads DGGITQSPKYLFRKEGQNVTLSCEQNLNHDAMYWYRQDPGQGLRLIYYSQIVNDFQKGDIAEGYSVSREKKESFPLTVTSAQKNPTAFYLCASSLLAGAGGELFFGEGSRLTVL.

The chain employs TRBV28 and TRBJ2-7; D is unresolved. Germline V CDR1 and CDR2: MDHEN, SYDVKM. V lost 3 bases and J lost 3, with 6 bases in between. The CDR3 runs to 12 residues. CDR3 loop: CASSFNNYEQYF. The CDR3 DNA sequence: TGTGCCAGCAGTTTTAACAACTACGAGCAGTACTTC.

This chain links TRBV19 with TRBJ1-2; weak D call: TRBD1 (6 bases). Germline V gene lookup returns CDR1 LNHDA and CDR2 SQIVND (reference sequence). The germline V and J ends were trimmed by 3 bases and 8 bases, with 13 bases remaining between them. The CDR3 has 13 residues. CDR3 loop: CASSMAGQPGYTF. Here the CDR3 DNA reads TGTGCCAGTAGTATGGCCGGACAGCCCGGCTACACCTTC.

The chain links TRBV24-1 to TRBJ1-1; D may be TRBD1 (5 bases). Germline V gives CDR1 KGHDR, CDR2 SFDVKD. The germline V and J ends were trimmed by 5 bases and 1 base, with 10 bases remaining between them. The CDR3 spans 14 residues. CDR3 region: CATSGTTGNTEAFF. The DNA for the CDR3 is TGTGCCACCAGTGGAACCACAGGGAACACTGAAGCTTTCTTT.

The chain joins TRBV7-3 to TRBJ2-3; the match to TRBD2 covers 13 bases. The CDR3 loop spans 13 amino acids. V lost 5 bases to trimming and J lost 13 bases; unmatched junction nucleotides: 6. CDR1 and CDR2 from the germline V gene are SGHTA and FQGTGA. CDR3 coding DNA: TGTGCCAGCAGCCGTGGACTAGCGGGAGAGAAGTATTTT. Residues: CASSRGLAGEKYF.

The genes are TRBV6-4 and TRBJ1-1; perhaps TRBD1 as D (6 bases). Between the trimmed V and J ends, which lost 6 bases and 4 bases, there was a span of 24 bases. Germline CDR1 is MRHNA and CDR2 is SNTAGT. The CDR3 contains 17 residues. Here the CDR3 DNA reads TGTGCCAGCAGCCGCCTCCCCGTAACAGGGCCGGGCACTGAAGCTTTCTTT. Its translation: CASSRLPVTGPGTEAFF.

In this sample, this clone turned up once. J is TRBJ1-6 and V is TRBV28, with D possibly TRBD1 on 6 matching bases. With 6 bases removed from V and 13 bases from J, the gap between germline ends came to 16 bases. The CDR3 is 13 amino acids. Germline CDR1 reads MDHEN; CDR2 reads SYDVKM. CDR3 bases: TGTGCCAGCAGGGATACAGGGCCGACGCCCCTCCACTTT. It encodes CASRDTGPTPLHF.

The rearrangement links TRBV9 to TRBJ1-6; 9 nucleotides align to TRBD1. CDR3 length: 14 residues. Germline trimming cut 4 bases from V and 11 bases from J; bases unmatched to any gene: 7. Germline assignment: CDR1 SGDLS and CDR2 YYNGEE. CDR3 amino acids: CASSPGTGWPPLHF. In nucleotides, the CDR3 is TGTGCCAGCAGCCCCGGGACAGGGTGGCCACCCCTCCACTTT.

In its sample, this clone was seen once. The J gene is TRBJ1-2, the V gene TRBV19; no clear D gene. Per germline, CDR1 LNHDA and CDR2 SQIVND (reference sequence). With 1 base removed from V and 6 bases from J, the gap between germline ends came to 15 bases. This CDR3 spans 15 amino acids. CDR3 coding DNA: TGTGCCAGTAGTATAGGGTCGCGGCAGATAGATGGCTACACCTTC. Its translation is CASSIGSRQIDGYTF.

The chain joins TRBV5-8 to TRBJ1-1; D uncertain. CDR3 length: 14 amino acids. Germline CDR1 and CDR2: SGHTS and YDEGEE. V lost 6 bases and J lost 7, with 19 bases in between. Here the CDR3 reads CASTPWGGWGEAFF. CDR3 in DNA: TGTGCCAGCACCCCTTGGGGAGGGTGGGGTGAAGCTTTCTTT.

This clone was counted between two and nine times. The CDR3 reads CASSSGGGNTEAFF. For the CDR3, the DNA is TGTGCCAGCAGTTCGGGGGGCGGGAACACTGAAGCTTTCTTT. V usage is TRBV28 and J usage is TRBJ1-1; the D gene is possibly TRBD1 (6 bases). CDR1 is MDHEN and CDR2 is SYDVKM in the germline V gene. CDR3 length: 14 residues. V was clipped by 4 bases and J by 1 base, with 10 bases between them.

This clone was counted only a few times. This chain joins TRBV28 and TRBJ2-3, with D unclear. The CDR3 has 16 residues. Trimming removed 1 base at V and 0 bases at J, with 11 bases between. In germline, CDR1 is MDHEN, CDR2 SYDVKM. The CDR3 sequence: CASSLYRLSSTDTQYF. The CDR3 nucleotides read TGTGCCAGCAGTTTATATCGGTTATCTAGCACAGATACGCAGTATTTT.

The V and J genes are TRBV5-1 and TRBJ2-7; TRBD2 matches at 7 bases. The CDR3 covers 15 residues. Per germline, CDR1 SGHRS and CDR2 YFSETQ. J gave up 6 bases and V 0 bases, and 9 bases lay outside the gene matches. The CDR3 DNA sequence: TGCGCCAGCAGCTTGGGAGGCGGGAGAGAGGGCGAGCAGTACTTC. This translates into CASSLGGGREGEQYF.

J is TRBJ1-6 and V is TRBV7-5; the table's TRBD1 call for D was not verified on the DNA. TRBV7-5 is designated a pseudogene. This CDR3 region has 15 residues. CDR3 in amino acids: CVRSPPEGERSPLHF. DNA for the CDR3: TGTGTCAGAAGCCCACCTGAGGGGGAAAGATCACCCCTCCACTTT.

This clone has just one count. The chain is built from TRBV2 and TRBJ1-6; tentatively, D is TRBD1 (6 bases). CDR1 SNHLY and CDR2 FYNNEI come from the germline V gene. The CDR3 runs 15 residues. Trimming shortened V by 5 bases and J by 5 bases, and 13 bases separated the two germline ends. CDR3 in amino acids: CASSSQGPNNSPLHF. The CDR3 coding sequence is TGTGCCAGCAGTTCGCAGGGGCCAAATAATTCACCCCTCCACTTT.

The chain carries TRBV5-6 and TRBJ1-5; perhaps TRBD1 as D (6 bases). The V gene lost 4 bases and the J gene lost 0 bases, with 20 bases spanning the gap. Germline V gene sequence: CDR1 SGHDT, CDR2 YYEEEE. The CDR3 loop spans 18 amino acids. The CDR3 spells CASSGNGRGQPSNQPQHF. CDR3 nucleotides: TGTGCCAGCAGCGGAAACGGTAGAGGACAGCCTAGCAATCAGCCCCAGCATTTT.

The chain couples TRBV25-1 to TRBJ1-2; 9 bases match TRBD1. Trimming at V came to 6 bases and at J to 4 bases, leaving 3 bases not matched to a gene. This CDR3 region has 13 residues. Germline CDR1 reads MGHDK; CDR2 reads SYGVNS. CDR3 region: CASSRQGVYGYTF. The DNA for the CDR3 is TGTGCCAGCAGCAGACAGGGGGTCTATGGCTACACCTTC.